Given below is one T cell receptor (beta chain) in context. Its antigen is undetermined. In the PCR, 60 Vbeta and 13 Jbeta primers were used. Assay used: immunoSEQ multiplex PCR; TCRdb lists only in-frame clones, some missing. This table holds some 120,000 clones. The sample comes from a study of cytomegalovirus exposure and HLA in healthy donors. Regarding the study as a whole: Upon later analysis, TCR association rates were observed to vary by HLA locus, being highest for DRB1 and lowest for HLA-C.

CDR1 and CDR2 from the germline V gene are SEHNR and FQNEAQ (reference sequence). This CDR3 spans 14 amino acids. Trimming took 1 base from V and 8 from J; bases not matched to a gene: 3. The V call is TRBV7-9, the J call TRBJ1-4; 8 nucleotides agree with TRBD1. Sequenced input: PBMCs. The source of this sequence is a man in his thirties or forties in good health and CMV-seronegative. CDR3 in amino acids: CASSLEAGGEKLFF. Here the CDR3 DNA reads TGTGCCAGCAGCTTAGAAGCAGGGGGCGAAAAACTGTTTTTT. Together with reference TRBV7-9 and TRBJ1-4, the CDR3 gives the full variable domain: DTGVSQNPRHKITKRGQNVTFRCDPISEHNRLYWYRQTLGQGPEFLTYFQNEAQLEKSRLLSDRFSAERPKGSFSTLEIQRTEQGDSAMYLCASSLEAGGEKLFFGSGTQLSVL.